Sequencing of this TCR beta chain was carried out in a study of T cell repertoires in cytomegalovirus infection. Points from the study as a whole: Carriers of CMV plus the relevant HLA were identified by cumulative public TCR beta family frequency.

V shed 4 bases and J 3 bases; nucleotides not matched to a gene: 6. From germline, CDR1 is SGHNT and CDR2 YYREEE (reference sequence). This CDR3 is 14 amino acids long. TCRdb re-derived calls from the reads in MiXCR, one entry per CDR3 protein. The repertoire includes some 280,000 distinct CDR3 sequences, roughly 15% of them detected once, and 8.8% sits in the top ten. A word on this clonotype: Its antigen is unknown.

Sequenced: PBMCs. This receptor was obtained from a human donor in good health (CMV status not recorded). Some clones in this sample may be carry-over from other donors' samples. The chain combines TRBV5-4 with TRBJ1-1, with TRBD1 matching over 7 bases. The CDR3 DNA sequence: TGTGCCAGCAGCGAGACAGGGAGTTACACTGAAGCTTTCTTT. This translates into CASSETGSYTEAFF.